Each of the 10 T cell receptor beta chains below was sequenced from the same sample in a study of cytomegalovirus exposure and HLA in healthy donors (dated by TCRdb to 2017 to 2019). The library came from the immunoSEQ multiplex PCR assay. A mixture of 60 forward primers for TCR Vbeta segments and 13 reverse primers for TCR Jbeta segments was used in the multiplex PCR. The table comes from immuneACCESS by way of TCRdb, which keeps in-frame sequences with V and J called. Part of the clones is missing from these tables; in studies checked, under half for an unresolved V gene and the rest for unknown reasons. The sample records more than 100,000 clones, over 60% of which are singletons. The ten largest account for 1.5% to 2% of the sample. The sample was PBMCs. Every receptor here comes from a female donor in good health and CMV-seropositive.

This chain joins TRBV7-9 and TRBJ2-5; D perhaps matches TRBD2 (5 bases). The DNA end lines up better with TRBJ2-7; the J call may be wrong. The CDR3 is 14 residues long. CDR1 and CDR2 from the germline V gene are SEHNR and FQNEAQ (reference sequence). CDR3 region: CASSGSPKSYEQYF. The CDR3 DNA reads TGTGCCAGCAGCGGGAGCCCCAAATCCTACGAGCAGTACTTC.

This clone has more than one count but fewer than ten. The rearrangement links TRBV6-5 to TRBJ1-2; the D is unclear. Germline V gene data show CDR1 as MNHEY and CDR2 as SVGAGI. The CDR3 consists of 12 residues. V was pared by 6 bases and J by 2 bases, with 7 bases between. The CDR3 DNA follows: TGTGCCAGCAGCCGGGAAAACTATGGCTACACCTTC. Its translation is CASSRENYGYTF.

This clone was seen a handful of times. This chain connects TRBV2 to TRBJ2-3; maybe TRBD2 (6 bases). Trimming removed 5 bases from V and 2 bases from J, with 14 bases in between. Germline-derived CDR1 and CDR2 are SNHLY and FYNNEI. The CDR3 runs to 15 residues. The CDR3 is CASSLQTRNTDTQYF. The CDR3 nucleotides are TGTGCCAGCAGTCTACAGACTAGAAACACAGATACGCAGTATTTT.

This chain connects TRBV10-3 to TRBJ2-2; 7 nucleotides align to TRBD1. With 2 bases clipped from V and 0 bases from J, the junction kept 6 bases outside the gene matches. This CDR3 spans 17 amino acids. Germline V gene data show CDR1 as ENHRY and CDR2 as SYGVKD. The DNA of the CDR3 is TGTGCCATCAGTGAGACACATGGGACAGCGAACACCGGGGAGCTGTTTTTT. Its protein is CAISETHGTANTGELFF.

This chain connects TRBV6-4 to TRBJ2-2; possible D gene TRBD1, 6 bases. Germline assignment: CDR1 MRHNA and CDR2 SNTAGT. Trimming removed 5 bases at V and 0 bases at J, with 10 bases between. The CDR3 consists of 15 residues. The CDR3, as DNA: TGTGCCAGCAGTCCAGGGGCTTCGAACACCGGGGAGCTGTTTTTT. This gives the protein CASSPGASNTGELFF.

This rearrangement joins TRBV15 to TRBJ2-2, with D perhaps TRBD1 (6 bases). The CDR3 runs 17 residues. The V end was cut by 1 base, the J end by 2 bases, with 14 bases between. CDR1 is LNHNV and CDR2 is YYDKDF in the germline V gene (reference sequence). CDR3 bases: TGTGCCACCAGCAGAGTTTACGGGACACTTAACACCGGGGAGCTGTTTTTT. Encoded protein: CATSRVYGTLNTGELFF.

The gene calls are TRBV27 and TRBJ2-5; weak D call: TRBD1 (5 bases). Trimming cost V 2 bases and J 1 base, with 8 bases left between them. This CDR3 is 14 amino acids long. The germline V gene encodes CDR1 MNHEY and CDR2 SMNVEV (reference sequence). Here the CDR3 DNA reads TGTGCCAGCAGTTTACAGGGATCCCAAGAGACCCAGTACTTC. It yields the protein CASSLQGSQETQYF.

The CDR3 sequence: CAISESGGYTF. The CDR3 DNA sequence: TGTGCCATCAGTGAGTCGGGCGGCTACACCTTC. The chain carries TRBV10-3 and TRBJ1-2; D ambiguous. Germline V gene data show CDR1 as ENHRY and CDR2 as SYGVKD. V lost 0 bases and J lost 8, with 4 bases in between. This CDR3 is built from 11 residues.

J is TRBJ1-5 and V is TRBV6-4; tentative D call: TRBD1 (5 bases). V was clipped by 9 bases and J by 0 bases, with 12 bases between them. Per the germline V gene, CDR1 is MRHNA and CDR2 is SNTAGT. The CDR3 consists of 14 residues. CDR3 protein: CARGGPYSNQPQHF. CDR3 sequence (DNA): TGTGCCAGGGGGGGTCCTTATAGCAATCAGCCCCAGCATTTT.

The V call is TRBV2, the J call TRBJ1-4; 8 nucleotides align to TRBD1. Trimming took 4 bases from V and 4 from J; bases not matched to a gene: 8. The germline V gene has CDR1 SNHLY and CDR2 FYNNEI. The length of the CDR3 is 16 residues. The CDR3 protein is CASSVPTTGDNEKLFF. CDR3 nucleotides: TGTGCCAGCAGTGTCCCGACGACAGGGGATAATGAAAAACTGTTTTTT.